These 18 T cell receptor beta chains came from one sample sequenced in a study of control samples from healthy donors and cancer patients. The table came from immunoSEQ multiplex PCR; TCRdb's copy has only in-frame clones and leaves some out. This table holds more than 140,000 clones, 90% to 95% found once. Source material: blood. These receptors were collected from a man between 40 and 49 years old in good health.

The CDR3 loop is CASSATGEYNEQFF. In DNA, the CDR3 is TGTGCCAGCAGTGCGACAGGGGAATACAATGAGCAGTTCTTC. The rearrangement links TRBV2 to TRBJ2-1; 8 bases are shared with TRBD1. The V and J ends lost 4 bases and 4 bases, in that order; junction bases with no gene match: 3. Germline V gives CDR1 SNHLY, CDR2 FYNNEI. The CDR3 sequence is 14 residues long.

The chain employs TRBV7-2 and TRBJ1-2; 7 positions match TRBD1. CDR3 length: 16 amino acids. Germline V gives CDR1 SGHTA, CDR2 FQGNSA. J was trimmed by 8 bases and V by 1 base; bases with no gene match: 13. The CDR3 protein is CASSLVGQVPSGGYTF. Here the CDR3 DNA reads TGTGCCAGCAGCTTAGTCGGACAGGTCCCCTCTGGGGGCTACACCTTC.

The chain combines TRBV7-9 with TRBJ1-5, with D perhaps matching TRBD1 (5 bases). Germline CDR1 SEHNR, CDR2 FQNEAQ (reference sequence). Trimming left V 5 bases short and J 3 bases short, with 8 bases between. The CDR3 has 13 amino acids. This chain's CDR3 is CASSQGNNQPQHF. CDR3 in DNA: TGTGCCAGCAGCCAGGGCAACAATCAGCCCCAGCATTTT.

This chain connects TRBV4-1 to TRBJ1-2; maybe TRBD1 (5 bases). Deletions cut 4 bases from V and 4 bases from J, with 37 bases between. There are 22 residues in the CDR3. The V gene's germline CDR1 is MGHRA and CDR2 YSYEKL. CDR3 loop: CASSLRTSPGRAQTEVIYGYTF. The CDR3 DNA reads TGCGCCAGCAGCCTCCGAACATCCCCCGGTCGGGCCCAGACAGAGGTTATCTATGGCTACACCTTC.

This chain connects TRBV9 to TRBJ2-7, with D maybe TRBD1 (6 bases). V was clipped by 0 bases and J by 3 bases, with 13 bases between them. The CDR3 is made up of 15 amino acids. Germline V lookup: CDR1 SGDLS, CDR2 YYNGEE. The CDR3 sequence: CASSVDPGDNYEQYF. As DNA, the CDR3 is TGTGCCAGCAGCGTAGACCCAGGGGACAACTACGAGCAGTACTTC.

CDR3 in amino acids: CATSSPGGANTGELFF. The DNA of the CDR3 is TGTGCCACCAGCAGTCCGGGGGGGGCGAACACCGGGGAGCTGTTTTTT. The genes are TRBV15 and TRBJ2-2; TRBD2 agrees at 8 bases. J gave up 0 bases and V 3 bases, and 3 bases lay outside the gene matches. This CDR3 is 16 amino acids long. The V gene's germline CDR1 is LNHNV and CDR2 YYDKDF (reference sequence).

This rearrangement joins TRBV6-2 or TRBV6-3 to TRBJ1-1; D ambiguous. Looked up from germline, CDR1 is MNHEY and CDR2 is SVGEGT. The V end was cut by 6 bases, the J end by 5 bases, with 10 bases between. This CDR3 has 12 residues. Here the CDR3 DNA reads TGTGCCAGCAGCCTCCAAGAGACTGAAGCTTTCTTT. It codes for CASSLQETEAFF.

The chain couples TRBV27 to TRBJ2-1, with TRBD2 matching 8 bases. The CDR3 contains 15 residues. Germline assignment: CDR1 MNHEY and CDR2 SMNVEV (reference sequence). Trimming cost V 2 bases and J 8 bases; bases outside gene matches: 8. CDR3 nucleotides: TGTGCCAGCAGTTTAGGGGCTAGCGGGTCCCATGAGCAGTTCTTC. Its protein is CASSLGASGSHEQFF.

The genes are TRBV7-2 and TRBJ2-5; TRBD2 agrees at 11 bases. J was trimmed by 3 bases and V by 3 bases; bases with no gene match: 9. The CDR3 runs 17 residues. Germline CDR1 reads SGHTA; CDR2 reads FQGNSA. The CDR3 here is CASSFRASGGLKETQYF. CDR3 nucleotide sequence: TGTGCCAGCAGCTTCCGCGCTAGCGGGGGGTTAAAAGAGACCCAGTACTTC. Complete variable domain (other parts from reference TRBV7-2 and TRBJ2-5): GAGVSQSPSNKVTEKGKDVELRCDPISGHTALYWYRQSLGQGLEFLIYFQGNSAPDKSGLPSDRFSAERTGGSVSTLTIQRTQQEDSAVYLCASSFRASGGLKETQYFGPGTRLLVL.

V gene TRBV25-1 combines with J gene TRBJ1-1; D may be TRBD1 (5 bases). The length of the CDR3 is 14 residues. CDR1 is MGHDK, CDR2 SYGVNS, per germline. V lost 2 bases and J 4 bases, leaving 11 bases between the germline ends. The CDR3 loop reads CASSEGVGGTEAFF. The CDR3 DNA reads as TGTGCCAGCAGTGAAGGCGTGGGGGGCACTGAAGCTTTCTTT.

The J gene is TRBJ1-4, the V gene TRBV9; perhaps TRBD1 as D (6 bases). The CDR3 loop spans 16 amino acids. The germline gives CDR1 SGDLS, CDR2 YYNGEE. V was pared by 3 bases and J by 3 bases, with 15 bases between. The CDR3 is CASSGTGTLSNEKLFF. The CDR3 DNA sequence: TGTGCCAGCAGCGGAACCGGGACACTGTCTAATGAAAAACTGTTTTTT.

The genes are TRBV29-1 and TRBJ1-2; D uncertain. Trimming shortened V by 7 bases and J by 8 bases, and 20 bases separated the two germline ends. This CDR3 contains 13 residues. Per germline, CDR1 SQVTM and CDR2 ANQGSEA. The CDR3 coding sequence is TGCAGCGCTACGATCCCGGGCGGGTCGGGCTACACCTTC. Its translation: CSATIPGGSGYTF.

The chain carries TRBV5-8 and TRBJ1-5, with D hard to call. The CDR3 is 15 amino acids. In germline, CDR1 is SGHTS, CDR2 YDEGEE. Trimming pared 0 bases from V and 0 bases from J, leaving 7 bases between. The CDR3 DNA sequence: TGTGCCAGCAGCTTGGCCCACCTTAGCAATCAGCCCCAGCATTTT. Protein product: CASSLAHLSNQPQHF.

The rearrangement joins TRBV9 to TRBJ2-5, with TRBD2 matching over 14 bases. Losses at the gene ends were 4 bases for V and 3 bases for J; bases not matched to a gene: 8. The CDR3 has 17 residues. The germline CDR1 and CDR2 sequences are SGDLS and YYNGEE. This CDR3 is CASSYEPGLAGEETQYF. CDR3 DNA sequence: TGTGCCAGCAGCTACGAACCGGGACTAGCGGGGGAAGAGACCCAGTACTTC.

CDR3 DNA: TGTGCCACCAGCAGAGTTCGACGGGATAATTCACCCCTCCACTTT. Its translation is CATSRVRRDNSPLHF. This chain connects TRBV15 to TRBJ1-6; D uncertain. CDR3 length equals 15 residues. CDR1 and CDR2 from the germline V gene are LNHNV and YYDKDF (reference sequence). V was shortened by 1 base and J by 5 bases, with 9 bases between the two germline ends.

This clone was counted a single time. The chain combines TRBV10-3 with TRBJ1-5, with 10 bases fitting TRBD1. In germline, CDR1 is ENHRY, CDR2 SYGVKD. The CDR3 length is 14 residues. The V segment lost 6 bases and the J segment 2 bases; nucleotides outside the gene matches: 1. The CDR3 region is CAIRGQGRNQPQHF. The CDR3 DNA is TGTGCCATCAGGGGACAGGGGCGCAATCAGCCCCAGCATTTT.

The rearrangement joins TRBV27 to TRBJ2-6, with TRBD2 matching 7 bases. The CDR3 has 15 amino acids. Germline trimming cut 2 bases from V and 5 bases from J; bases unmatched to any gene: 3. Germline loops: CDR1 MNHEY, CDR2 SMNVEV (reference sequence). CDR3 nucleotide sequence: TGTGCCAGCAGTTTAGAACTAGCGAGGGCCAACGTCCTGACTTTC. This translates into CASSLELARANVLTF.

This clone has only one observation. The chain joins TRBV6-2 or TRBV6-3 to TRBJ2-7; maybe TRBD2 (5 bases). The V and J ends lost 2 bases and 2 bases respectively, with 7 bases between them. The CDR3 covers 13 residues. CDR1 MNHEY and CDR2 SVGEGT come from the germline V gene. DNA of the CDR3: TGTGCCAGCAGTTACAGGACTGCCTACGAGCAGTACTTC. It specifies CASSYRTAYEQYF.